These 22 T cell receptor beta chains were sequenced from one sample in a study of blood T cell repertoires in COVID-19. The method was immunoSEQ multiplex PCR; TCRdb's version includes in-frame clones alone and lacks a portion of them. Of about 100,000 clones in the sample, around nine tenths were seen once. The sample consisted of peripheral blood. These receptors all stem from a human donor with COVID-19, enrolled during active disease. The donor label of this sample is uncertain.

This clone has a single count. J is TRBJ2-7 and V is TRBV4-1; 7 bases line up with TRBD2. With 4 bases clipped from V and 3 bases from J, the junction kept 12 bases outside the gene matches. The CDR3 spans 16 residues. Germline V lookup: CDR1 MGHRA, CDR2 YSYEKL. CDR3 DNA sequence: TGCGCCAGCAGCCCGCAGATGGCTAGCGGATACTACGAGCAGTACTTC. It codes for CASSPQMASGYYEQYF.

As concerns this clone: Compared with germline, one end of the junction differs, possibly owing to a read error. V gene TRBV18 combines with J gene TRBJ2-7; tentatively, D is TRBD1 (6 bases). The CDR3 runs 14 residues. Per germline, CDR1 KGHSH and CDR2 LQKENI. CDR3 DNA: TGTGCCAGCTTACCAGCGACAGGAGTGGACGAGCAGTACTTC. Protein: CASLPATGVDEQYF.

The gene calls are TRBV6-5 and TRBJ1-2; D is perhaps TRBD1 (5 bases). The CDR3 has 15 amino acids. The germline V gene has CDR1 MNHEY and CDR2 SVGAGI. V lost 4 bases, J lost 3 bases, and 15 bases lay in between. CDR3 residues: CASSWQGSTYYGYTF. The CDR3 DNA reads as TGTGCCAGCAGTTGGCAGGGTTCCACCTACTATGGCTACACCTTC.

The CDR3 sequence is CASSSQGHGYTF. The DNA of the CDR3 is TGTGCCAGCAGTTCACAGGGCCATGGCTACACCTTC. The V and J genes are TRBV12-3 or TRBV12-4 and TRBJ1-2; maybe TRBD1 (6 bases). V gave up 4 bases and J gave up 6 bases, with 9 bases separating them. This CDR3 contains 12 residues.

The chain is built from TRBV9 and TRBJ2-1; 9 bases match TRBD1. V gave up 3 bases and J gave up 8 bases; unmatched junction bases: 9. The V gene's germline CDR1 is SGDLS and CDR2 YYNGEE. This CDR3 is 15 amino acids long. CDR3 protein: CASSAGTGKADEQFF. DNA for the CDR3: TGTGCCAGCAGCGCCGGGACAGGGAAGGCGGATGAGCAGTTCTTC. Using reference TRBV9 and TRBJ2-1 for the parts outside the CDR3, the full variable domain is DSGVTQTPKHLITATGQRVTLRCSPRSGDLSVYWYQQSLDQGLQFLIQYYNGEERAKGNILERFSAQQFPDLHSELNLSSLELGDSALYFCASSAGTGKADEQFFGPGTRLTVL.

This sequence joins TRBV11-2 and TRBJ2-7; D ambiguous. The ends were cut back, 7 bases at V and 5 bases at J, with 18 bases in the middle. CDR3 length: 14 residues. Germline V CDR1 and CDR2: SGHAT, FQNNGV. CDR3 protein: CASTLVLNSHEQYF. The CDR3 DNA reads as TGTGCCAGCACCCTTGTGCTAAACAGCCACGAGCAGTACTTC.

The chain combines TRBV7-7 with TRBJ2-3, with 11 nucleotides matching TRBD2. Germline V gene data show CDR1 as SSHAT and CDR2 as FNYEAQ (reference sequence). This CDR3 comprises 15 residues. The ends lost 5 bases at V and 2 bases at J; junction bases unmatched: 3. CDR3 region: CASSVGLADTDTQYF. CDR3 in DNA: TGTGCCAGCAGCGTGGGACTAGCGGACACAGATACGCAGTATTTT.

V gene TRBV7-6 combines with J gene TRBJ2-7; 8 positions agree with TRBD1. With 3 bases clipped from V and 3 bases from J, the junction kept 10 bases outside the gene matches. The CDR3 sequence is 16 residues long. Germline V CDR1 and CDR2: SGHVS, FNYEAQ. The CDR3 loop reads CASSLDDRGPVYEQYF. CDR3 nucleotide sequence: TGTGCCAGCAGCTTGGATGACAGGGGTCCCGTCTACGAGCAGTACTTC.

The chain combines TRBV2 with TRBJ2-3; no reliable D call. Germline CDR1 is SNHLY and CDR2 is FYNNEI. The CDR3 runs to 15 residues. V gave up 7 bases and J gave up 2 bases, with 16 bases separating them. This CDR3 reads CASKQLSADTDTQYF. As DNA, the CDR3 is TGTGCCAGCAAGCAACTATCCGCAGACACAGATACGCAGTATTTT.

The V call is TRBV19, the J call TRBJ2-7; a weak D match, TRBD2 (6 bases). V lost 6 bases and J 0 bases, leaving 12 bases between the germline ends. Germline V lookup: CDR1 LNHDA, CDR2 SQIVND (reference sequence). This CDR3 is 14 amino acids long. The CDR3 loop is CASSRDFDSYEQYF. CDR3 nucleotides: TGTGCCAGTAGCCGGGACTTCGACTCCTACGAGCAGTACTTC.

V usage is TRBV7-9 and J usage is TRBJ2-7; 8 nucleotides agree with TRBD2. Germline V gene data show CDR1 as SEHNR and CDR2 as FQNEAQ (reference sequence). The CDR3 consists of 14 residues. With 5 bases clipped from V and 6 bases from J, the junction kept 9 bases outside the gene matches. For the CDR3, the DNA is TGTGCCAGCAGCCTCGACGGGGGGGCCCGCGAGCAGTACTTC. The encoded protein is CASSLDGGAREQYF.

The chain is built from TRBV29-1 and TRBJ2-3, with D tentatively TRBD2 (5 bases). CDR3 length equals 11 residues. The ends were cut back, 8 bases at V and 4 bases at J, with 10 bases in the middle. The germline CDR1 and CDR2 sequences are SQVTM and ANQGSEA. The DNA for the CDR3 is TGCAGCCTGACCGGGGCAGATACGCAGTATTTT. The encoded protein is CSLTGADTQYF.

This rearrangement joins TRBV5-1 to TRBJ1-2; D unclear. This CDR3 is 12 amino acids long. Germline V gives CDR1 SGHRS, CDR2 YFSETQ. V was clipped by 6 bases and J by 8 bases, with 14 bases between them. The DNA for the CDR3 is TGCGCCAGCATCGAAGTTTACTCAGGCTACACCTTC. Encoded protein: CASIEVYSGYTF.

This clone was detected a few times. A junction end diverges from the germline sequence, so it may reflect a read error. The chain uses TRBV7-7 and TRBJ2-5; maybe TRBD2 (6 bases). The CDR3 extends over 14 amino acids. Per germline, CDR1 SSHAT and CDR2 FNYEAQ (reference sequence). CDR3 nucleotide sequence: TGTGCTAGCAGCTTAATGGGAGGCCAAGAGACCCAGTACTTC. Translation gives CASSLMGGQETQYF.

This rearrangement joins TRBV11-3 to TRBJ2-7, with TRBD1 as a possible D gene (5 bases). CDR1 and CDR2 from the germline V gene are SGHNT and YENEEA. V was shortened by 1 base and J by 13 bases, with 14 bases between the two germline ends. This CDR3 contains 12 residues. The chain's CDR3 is CASSLGHRQVYF. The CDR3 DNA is TGTGCCAGCAGCTTAGGCCACAGGCAAGTCTACTTC.

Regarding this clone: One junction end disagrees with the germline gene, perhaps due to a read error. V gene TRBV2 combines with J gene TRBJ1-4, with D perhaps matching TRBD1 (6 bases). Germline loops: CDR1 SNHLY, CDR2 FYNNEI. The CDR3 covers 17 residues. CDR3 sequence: CASSDLGSDGGAEKLFF. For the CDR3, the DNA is TGTGCCAGCAGTGATTTAGGAAGCGACGGGGGGGCTGAAAAGCTGTTTTTT.

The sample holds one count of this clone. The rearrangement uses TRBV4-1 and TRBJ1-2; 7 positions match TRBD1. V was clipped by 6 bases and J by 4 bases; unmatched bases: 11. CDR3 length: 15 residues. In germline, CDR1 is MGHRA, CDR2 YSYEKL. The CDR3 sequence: CASSPGTEELYGYTF. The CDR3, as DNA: TGCGCCAGCAGTCCCGGGACAGAAGAACTCTATGGCTACACCTTC.

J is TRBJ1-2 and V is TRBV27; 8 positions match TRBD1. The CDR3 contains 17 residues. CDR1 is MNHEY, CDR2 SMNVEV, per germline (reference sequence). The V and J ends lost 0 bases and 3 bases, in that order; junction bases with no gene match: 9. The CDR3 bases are TGTGCCAGCAGTTTATCGGACAGGGCCCGGGGGGACTATGGCTACACCTTC. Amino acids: CASSLSDRARGDYGYTF.

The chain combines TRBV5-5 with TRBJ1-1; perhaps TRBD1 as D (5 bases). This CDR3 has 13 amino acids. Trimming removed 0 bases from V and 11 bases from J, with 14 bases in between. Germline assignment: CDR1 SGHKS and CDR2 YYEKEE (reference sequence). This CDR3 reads CASSLESGLGAFF. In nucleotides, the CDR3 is TGTGCCAGCAGCTTGGAGTCGGGACTGGGTGCTTTCTTT. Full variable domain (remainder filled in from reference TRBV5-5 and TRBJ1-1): DAGVTQSPTHLIKTRGQQVTLRCSPISGHKSVSWYQQVLGQGPQFIFQYYEKEERGRGNFPDRFSARQFPNYSSELNVNALLLGDSALYLCASSLESGLGAFFGQGTRLTVV.

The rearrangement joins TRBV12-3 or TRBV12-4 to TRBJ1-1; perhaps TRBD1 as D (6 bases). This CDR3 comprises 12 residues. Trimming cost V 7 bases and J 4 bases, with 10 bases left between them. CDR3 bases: TGTGCCAGCACCTGGGGGCCCACTGAAGCTTTCTTT. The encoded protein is CASTWGPTEAFF.

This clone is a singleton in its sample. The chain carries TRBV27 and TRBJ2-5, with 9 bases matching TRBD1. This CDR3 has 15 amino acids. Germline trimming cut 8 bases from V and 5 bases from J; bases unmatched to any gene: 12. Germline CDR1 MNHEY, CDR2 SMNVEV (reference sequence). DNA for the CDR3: TGTGCCAGCGGCCCGGGACAGGGATGGGGCGAGACCCAGTACTTC. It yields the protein CASGPGQGWGETQYF.

The DNA of the CDR3 is TGTGCCAGCAGCCCGCGCATGAAAGATACGCAGTATTTT. Translated, it gives CASSPRMKDTQYF. This chain uses TRBV5-8 with TRBJ2-3; D remains ambiguous. CDR1 and CDR2 (germline): SGHTS, YDEGEE. This CDR3 contains 13 residues. The V and J ends lost 4 bases and 5 bases respectively, with 11 bases between them.